This T cell receptor (beta chain) appears in the sequencing data of a study of cytomegalovirus exposure and HLA in healthy donors (dated by TCRdb to the late 2010s). The study in broad terms: An earlier analysis of around 600 of the donors reported 250 to 300 Gb of sequence data and 120 million or so unique TCR beta sequences from 190 million or so T cells. About 280 gigabases of sequencing data and 91 million or so unique TCR sequences made up an early release that covered several hundred HLA-typed donors. Among the roughly 400 genotyped donors, more than 70% belonged to the genetic ancestry cluster associated with self-reported Caucasian donors. The study was designed to test whether signatures of past pathogen exposure could be identified by cataloging public T cell receptors. Using immunosequencing, the study profiled T cell repertoires from about 610 subjects and related those repertoires to cytomegalovirus serostatus. Besides the first cohort of under 700 subjects, a separate validation cohort made up of over 95 different subjects was used. To predict cytomegalovirus infection status, the study combined high-throughput TCR immunosequencing, statistical association of individual TCRs with disease status, and machine learning. A later analysis re-analyzed previously published TCR beta repertoires from roughly 690 donors and added high-resolution HLA genotyping to study TCR occurrence patterns. Rather than drawing on any new phenotypic data, the later analysis identified candidate immune exposures from TCR beta sequences and the way those sequences occurred across donors. An earlier analysis of 587 of the donors used high-throughput TCR beta sequencing to judge whether each TCR beta V gene segment behaved as functional or pseudogenic. Donor age, sex, ethnicity and CMV serostatus were compiled together with the repertoire data. In a later genetic analysis, genome-wide SNP genotypes for about 65% of the roughly 700 donors were used, and that subset was treated as a discovery cohort. All discovery cohort repertoires had been generated on a single sequencing platform. Both class I and class II loci were covered by HLA typing, at four-digit resolution. The number of typed donors differed by locus: about 620-630 for A, B, C, DRB1 and DQB1; approximately 520 for DQA1; approximately 610 for DPA1; and about 450 for DPB1. Because of strong linkage in the cohort, five DR-DQ haplotypes were treated as single units for association and clustering. On average, around 230,000 unique TCR beta nucleotide sequences were sequenced per donor among 398 genotyped donors of the cohort, with roughly 18% of those sequences being non-productive.

Study-wide conclusions, independent of this receptor: The only immune exposure information available for the cohort was CMV serostatus. Linkage disequilibrium might explain the correlated functional status among segregating V segments, but an unknown experimental factor could not be excluded. When HLA alleles, especially DR and DQ, strongly co-occurred, attributing TCR associations to individual alleles was difficult. Presence/absence analyses assumed roughly uniform sequencing depth across donors, an assumption that may not hold. V-gene and J-gene trimming of TCR beta chains was associated with a missense DCLRE1C variant in a later genetic analysis, and the association was replicated in an independent cohort. In a later analysis, HLA-associated TCR beta chains were found to be more clonally expanded and to have lower generation probabilities than equally common non-associated chains. The classifier was reported to diagnose cytomegalovirus status with high specificity and sensitivity in both the original cohort and the validation cohort. A later genetic analysis reported fewer N-insertions in productive TCRs among donors in an Asian-associated ancestry cluster than the approximately 700-donor mean. A later analysis found that most CMV-associated TCR beta chains appeared HLA-restricted, with HLA associations seemingly driven largely by CMV exposure. A later analysis reported that several top co-occurrence clusters appeared linked to parvovirus B19, influenza, CMV and Epstein-Barr virus. HLA typing was unavailable for some donors at each locus, so association tests used only the typed subset. Three of the identified cytomegalovirus-associated TCR beta chains were confirmed in vitro to be specific for cytomegalovirus antigens. Across donors, most TCR sequences were observed very rarely, whereas some public TCRs were present in many individuals. In an earlier analysis of fewer than 750 of the donors, most TCR beta V segments were observed in productive rearrangements about 87% or about 30% of the time, broadly matching IMGT annotations. According to the authors, the approach could potentially be generalized to other disease states and immunological phenotypes. Because the 87-base-pair reads could not distinguish some IMGT-functional V segments, including TRBV6-2 and TRBV6-3, those segments were excluded. Because counts were too low, 15 or so rarely observed V segments, including chromosome 9 orphons, were excluded from the earlier analysis of under 650 of the donors. At a false discovery rate of 0.05, a later analysis linked under 20,000 TCR beta sequences to specific HLA alleles. This cohort had only TCR beta chains sequenced, and the lack of alpha or paired-chain data limited which features could be detected. A group of highly shared sequence variants was considered likely to be a technical artifact of the sequencing pipeline. According to a later analysis, TCR association rates differed among HLA loci, with DRB1 alleles showing the most associated TCRs and HLA-C alleles showing the fewest. A further reported finding was that TCR beta sequences accurately predicted the HLA-A and HLA-B alleles for most subjects in the first cohort. The study listed approximately 150 TCR beta chains as associated with cytomegalovirus.

The cohort comprised fewer than 750 healthy bone marrow donors. At the time of sampling, every cohort member was nominally healthy, though immune exposures that went unrecorded were likely present. The donor tested CMV seropositive, placing the donor among the roughly 300 seropositive members of the cohort. Every donor gave a peripheral blood sample, and the peripheral blood mononuclear cells from that sample were used for TCR beta sequencing. Genomic DNA extraction from the blood cell samples was performed with the Qiagen DNeasy Blood Extraction Kit. Comments on this clone: What antigen it recognizes has not been identified. Base qualities are not provided; no much larger clone lies one nucleotide away.

In the germline V gene (reference sequence), CDR1 corresponds to SEHNR and CDR2 to FQNEAQ. Here V drops 5 bases and J drops 5 bases, and the junction holds 6 bases not matched to any gene. Its CDR3 holds 15 amino acids, cysteine through phenylalanine. Just CDR3 DNA is preserved here, 45 bases in frame from base 1. The protocol used for the library was the immunoSEQ multiplex PCR assay. The multiplex PCR relied on a mix of 60 forward primers for TCR Vbeta segments and 13 reverse primers for TCR Jbeta segments. The CDR3 region of rearranged TCR beta genes was amplified from genomic DNA with a multiplex PCR assay. The Illumina HiSeq System was used to sequence the amplified TCR beta libraries as 87-base-pair reads. Per the source publication's procedure: Across the 670 or so repertoires, a later analysis counted 78 million or so unique TCR beta chains, approximately 10 million of which were shared by at least two donors. A nearest-neighbor algorithm error-corrected the raw reads and collapsed the reads into unique sequences, merging closely related sequences to remove PCR and sequencing errors. CDR3 sequences were aligned to IMGT reference sequences to assign V, D and J gene segments. For a sequence to be retained, a match of at least six nucleotides to both a V gene segment and a J gene segment was required. A rearrangement counted as productive if the CDR3 had no stop codons and remained in frame with V and J, and every other rearrangement counted as non-productive. CDR3 was defined by IMGT convention, running from the second conserved V-encoded cysteine to the conserved J-encoded phenylalanine. The earlier analysis of 550 to 650 of the donors excluded any sequence lacking an unambiguous match to a single V gene segment. An earlier analysis of several hundred of the donors called V segments functional above 56.7% productive rearrangements and segregating when the between-donor standard deviation exceeded 5%. A statistical classification framework was built for diagnosing cytomegalovirus status from the catalog of TCR beta chain sequences. In a later analysis, V and J genes were assigned by comparing TCR nucleotide sequences against IMGT/GENE-DB human TR gene sequences. Using the TCRdist pipeline, a later analysis assigned CDR3 sequences along with most-parsimonious VDJ recombination scenarios. In a later analysis, each TCR beta chain was defined by its CDR3 amino acid sequence together with its V-gene family, and reads lacking a unique V-gene family were excluded. To address suspected cross-contamination and a sequencing artifact, a later analysis removed a few hundred highly shared, low-generation-probability nucleotide sequences. A later analysis calculated a clonal expansion index for each public chain from normalized within-repertoire ranks of inferred template counts. In a later analysis, generation probabilities were computed using a VDJ recombination model fitted to out-of-frame rearrangements, and the results were checked against IGoR. In a later analysis, hypergeometric tests were used to score TCR-TCR, TCR-HLA and TCR-CMV co-occurrence, with a repertoire-size bias correction applied to TCR pairs. False discovery rates were estimated in a later analysis by permuting HLA or CMV assignments 20 times. In a later analysis, co-occurring TCRs were grouped using DBSCAN, and TCRdist sequence similarity was added for clustering within HLA-allele-positive subsets. For co-occurrence clustering, repertoires with fewer than 30,000 or more than 120,000 public chains were excluded, along with several repertoires with anomalous nucleotide sharing. Not all clones reach the TCRdb copy of this immuneACCESS table, which keeps in-frame sequences only. Checked studies attribute under half of the gap to unresolved V genes and leave the rest unexplained. That table is the source of V, J and clone size, and D and trimming were worked out from the DNA. For this sample there are over 110,000 clones; 70% to 80% appear just once. About 6.8% of the sample rests with the top ten.

The chain is encoded by TRBV7-9 joined to TRBJ2-5; TRBD1 aligns with 12 central bases. The clonotype originates from a woman between 40 and 50 years old in good health and CMV-seropositive. Sequencing was carried out using PBMCs. The CDR3 reads CASSPGQGARETQYF. Here is the DNA: TGTGCCAGCAGCCCGGGACAGGGGGCTCGTGAGACCCAGTACTTC.